This entry lists 26 T cell receptor beta chains sequenced from one sample in a study of T cell responses to AZD1222 COVID-19 vaccine. Method: immunoSEQ multiplex PCR; TCRdb's copy keeps in-frame clones and lacks some. The sample has more than 120,000 clones; roughly 91% are singletons. The source was peripheral blood, collected on day 0 of AZD1222 vaccination. These TCRs come from an adult in good health.

The genes are TRBV28 and TRBJ1-2; 9 bases line up with TRBD1. The CDR3 is made up of 15 amino acids. V dropped 1 base and J dropped 5; count of bases not matched to a gene: 5. Germline V gene data show CDR1 as MDHEN and CDR2 as SYDVKM. The CDR3 is CASSLLTGGGYGYTF. The CDR3 DNA is TGTGCCAGCAGTTTATTGACAGGGGGGGGTTATGGCTACACCTTC.

The chain employs TRBV5-5 and TRBJ1-2; 7 nucleotides match TRBD1. The junction had 3 bases not matched to a gene; V was cut back by 0 bases and J by 4 bases. This CDR3 is 14 amino acids long. CDR1 and CDR2 (germline): SGHKS, YYEKEE (reference sequence). Written as DNA, the CDR3 is TGTGCCAGCAGCTTGGACGGGACAGCCTATGGCTACACCTTC. Translation gives CASSLDGTAYGYTF.

This clone has a single count. The rearrangement uses TRBV5-1 and TRBJ2-4, with no clear D. The CDR3 is 14 residues long. CDR1 and CDR2 (germline): SGHRS, YFSETQ. The V end lost 1 base, the J end lost 7 bases, and 12 bases lay between the germline ends. The CDR3 nucleotides read TGCGCCAGCAGCTTGACGGGCCTGGTGAACATTCAGTACTTC. Amino acids: CASSLTGLVNIQYF. The whole variable domain, remainder taken from reference TRBV5-1 and TRBJ2-4, is KAGVTQTPRYLIKTRGQQVTLSCSPISGHRSVSWYQQTPGQGLQFLFEYFSETQRNKGNFPGRFSGRQFSNSRSEMNVSTLELGDSALYLCASSLTGLVNIQYFGAGTRLSVL.

CDR3 sequence: CASSPGTANYGYTF. In DNA form, the CDR3 reads TGTGCCAGCAGTCCCGGGACAGCTAACTATGGCTACACCTTC. The V call is TRBV6-2 or TRBV6-3, the J call TRBJ1-2, with 7 bases aligning to TRBD1. V lost 5 bases, J lost 0 bases, and 3 bases stayed unmatched. This CDR3 is built from 14 residues. Per germline, CDR1 MNHEY and CDR2 SVGEGT.

This clone has only a few counts. V and J are TRBV24-1 and TRBJ2-3, with 9 bases fitting TRBD2. V was clipped by 5 bases and J by 5 bases; unmatched bases: 7. The germline V gene encodes CDR1 KGHDR and CDR2 SFDVKD. This CDR3 is 15 amino acids long. The CDR3 protein is CATSGGGGALDTQYF. For the CDR3, the DNA is TGTGCCACCAGTGGGGGCGGGGGGGCCCTAGATACGCAGTATTTT.

Written as DNA, the CDR3 is TGTGCCAGCAGCCCGTCTGGACTAGCGGTTACCTACGAGCAGTACTTC. Translating gives CASSPSGLAVTYEQYF. The rearrangement links TRBV7-9 to TRBJ2-7; 10 bases fit TRBD2. The CDR3 spans 16 residues. CDR1 and CDR2 (germline): SEHNR, FQNEAQ (reference sequence). The junction had 9 bases not matched to a gene; V was cut back by 5 bases and J by 2 bases. The variable domain in full, with the rest retrieved from reference TRBV7-9 and TRBJ2-7, is DTGVSQNPRHKITKRGQNVTFRCDPISEHNRLYWYRQTLGQGPEFLTYFQNEAQLEKSRLLSDRFSAERPKGSFSTLEIQRTEQGDSAMYLCASSPSGLAVTYEQYFGPGTRLTVT.

This chain uses TRBV2 with TRBJ1-2; TRBD1 matches 8 bases. After removal of 7 bases from V and 8 bases from J, the junction contained 12 bases not matched to a gene. The CDR3 totals 14 residues. Germline CDR1 is SNHLY and CDR2 is FYNNEI. The CDR3 loop is CASTPIGQGYGYTF. The CDR3 DNA sequence: TGTGCCAGCACACCTATAGGACAGGGTTACGGCTACACCTTC.

The J gene is TRBJ2-7, the V gene TRBV2; D is ambiguous. The CDR3 is 15 amino acids. The V gene's germline CDR1 is SNHLY and CDR2 FYNNEI. V lost 2 bases, J lost 0 bases, and 11 bases lay in between. The CDR3 sequence is CASSERLRGSYEQYF. As DNA, the CDR3 is TGTGCCAGCAGTGAACGGTTACGAGGCTCCTACGAGCAGTACTTC.

The chain has TRBV15 and TRBJ2-7; 9 nucleotides agree with TRBD2. The CDR3 has 15 residues. V dropped 4 bases and J dropped 3; count of bases not matched to a gene: 7. Germline loops: CDR1 LNHNV, CDR2 YYDKDF (reference sequence). DNA of the CDR3: TGTGCCACCAGCAAAGGGACTAGCAGAAGCTACGAGCAGTACTTC. This encodes CATSKGTSRSYEQYF.

The chain has TRBV11-2 and TRBJ2-7; 8 bases align to TRBD1. Trimming at V came to 6 bases and at J to 6 bases, leaving 10 bases not matched to a gene. Germline CDR1 is SGHAT and CDR2 is FQNNGV. There are 14 residues in the CDR3. The chain's CDR3 is CASSFPGTGSEQYF. CDR3 DNA: TGTGCCAGCAGTTTCCCCGGGACAGGCAGCGAGCAGTACTTC.

As concerns this clone: At one boundary the junction diverges from the germline segment, which might be a read error. V is TRBV5-1 and J is TRBJ1-1; TRBD1 aligns across 9 bases. Germline loops: CDR1 SGHRS, CDR2 YFSETQ. This CDR3 has 14 amino acids. The CDR3 loop reads CATSSGTGNSEAFF. For the CDR3, the DNA is TGCGCCACCTCTTCAGGGACAGGGAACTCTGAAGCTTTCTTT.

V is TRBV13 and J is TRBJ1-2, with 7 nucleotides matching TRBD1. The CDR3 is 16 residues long. After removal of 2 bases from V and 5 bases from J, the junction contained 11 bases not matched to a gene. Germline V gene lookup returns CDR1 PRHDT and CDR2 FYEKMQ (reference sequence). The CDR3 coding sequence is TGTGCCAGCAGCTTACTTCAGACAGGGAGCTTTTATGGCTACACCTTC. Its translation: CASSLLQTGSFYGYTF.

This clone was detected once. This chain uses TRBV14 with TRBJ1-1, with 10 bases identical to TRBD1. CDR1 and CDR2 from the germline V gene are SGHDN and FVKESK. V was pared by 4 bases and J by 8 bases, with 7 bases of the junction left unmatched. This CDR3 region has 14 residues. The CDR3 is CASSRRTGGSEAFF. The CDR3 region has the DNA TGTGCCAGCAGCCGGCGGACAGGGGGATCCGAAGCTTTCTTT.

This chain uses TRBV10-3 with TRBJ2-2; D call uncertain. Trimming left V 7 bases short and J 0 bases short, with 6 bases between. The CDR3 totals 13 residues. The V gene's germline CDR1 is ENHRY and CDR2 SYGVKD. CDR3 sequence (DNA): TGTGCCATCAAAATGTCGAACACCGGGGAGCTGTTTTTT. This gives the protein CAIKMSNTGELFF.

The chain recombines TRBV3-1 (or the pseudogene TRBV3-2) with TRBJ2-1; 10 bases are a match to TRBD2. The CDR3 spans 13 residues. V dropped 6 bases and J dropped 6; count of bases not matched to a gene: 2. In germline, CDR1 is LGHDT, CDR2 YNNKEL (reference sequence). For the CDR3, the DNA is TGTGCCAGCAGGGCTAGCGGGGGCAATGAGCAGTTCTTC. It yields the protein CASRASGGNEQFF.

The chain recombines TRBV7-6 with TRBJ1-6, with TRBD1 as a possible D gene (5 bases). This CDR3 spans 16 amino acids. Germline loops: CDR1 SGHVS, CDR2 FNYEAQ. V was cut by 9 bases and J by 10 bases, with 25 bases left in between. CDR3 region: CARPSGRGRRRSPLHF. Here the CDR3 DNA reads TGTGCCAGACCTTCGGGACGTGGCCGGAGGCGGTCACCCCTCCACTTT.

The chain is built from TRBV7-9 and TRBJ1-2, with no clear D. Trimming cost V 2 bases and J 1 base, with 11 bases left between them. CDR1 and CDR2 (germline): SEHNR, FQNEAQ (reference sequence). The CDR3 length is 15 residues. Written as DNA, the CDR3 is TGTGCCAGCAGCTTACGCCTGGAGGGTAACTATGGCTACACCTTC. It specifies CASSLRLEGNYGYTF.

The rearrangement links TRBV12-3 or TRBV12-4 to TRBJ1-3; D is ambiguous. The V gene lost 5 bases and the J gene lost 8 bases, with 10 bases spanning the gap. There are 12 residues in the CDR3. CDR3 loop: CASSGWGDTIYF. In nucleotides, the CDR3 is TGTGCCAGCAGTGGGTGGGGAGACACCATATATTTT.

This chain connects TRBV6-5 to TRBJ1-1; D unclear. Per the germline V gene, CDR1 is MNHEY and CDR2 is SVGAGI. Deletions cut 6 bases from V and 1 base from J, with 9 bases between. The length of the CDR3 is 13 residues. DNA for the CDR3: TGTGCCAGCAGCCCGCGGCAGAACACTGAAGCTTTCTTT. Its protein product is CASSPRQNTEAFF.

V is TRBV3-1 (or the pseudogene TRBV3-2) and J is TRBJ1-3, with TRBD1 as a possible D gene (5 bases). The CDR3 has 16 residues. The germline V gene encodes CDR1 LGHDT and CDR2 YNNKEL (reference sequence). The germline V and J ends were trimmed by 3 bases and 0 bases, with 12 bases remaining between them. CDR3 residues: CASSQSGTDSGNTIYF. Here the CDR3 DNA reads TGTGCCAGCAGCCAGTCGGGGACCGACTCTGGAAACACCATATATTTT.

The V and J genes are TRBV24-1 and TRBJ2-2; the match to TRBD1 covers 10 bases. With V trimmed by 7 bases and J by 6 bases, 10 bases remained unmatched. The germline CDR1 and CDR2 sequences are KGHDR and SFDVKD. CDR3 size: 16 residues. The CDR3 DNA reads TGTGCCACCAGGCGAAATACCGGGACAGGGGCCGGGGAGCTGTTTTTT. This codes for CATRRNTGTGAGELFF.

J is TRBJ2-5 and V is TRBV18; D not resolved. The CDR3 sequence is 14 residues long. The germline V and J ends were trimmed by 3 bases and 1 base, with 9 bases remaining between them. Germline V lookup: CDR1 KGHSH, CDR2 LQKENI. The CDR3 loop reads CASSPNQIQETQYF. Written as DNA, the CDR3 is TGTGCCAGCTCACCTAACCAGATCCAAGAGACCCAGTACTTC. Full variable domain (rest looked up from reference TRBV18 and TRBJ2-5): NAGVMQNPRHLVRRRGQEARLRCSPMKGHSHVYWYRQLPEEGLKFMVYLQKENIIDESGMPKERFSAEFPKEGPSILRIQQVVRGDSAAYFCASSPNQIQETQYFGPGTRLLVL.

This clone occurred once. The J gene is TRBJ1-2, the V gene TRBV3-1 (or the pseudogene TRBV3-2), with TRBD1 matching 7 bases. The CDR3 totals 17 residues. Germline-derived CDR1 and CDR2 are LGHDT and YNNKEL (reference sequence). Unmatched junction bases numbered 11, after V lost 1 base and J lost 3 bases. The CDR3 sequence is CASSQAFVQGGYYGYTF. The CDR3, as DNA: TGTGCCAGCAGCCAAGCTTTTGTCCAGGGGGGATACTATGGCTACACCTTC.

This clone was recorded once. The J gene is TRBJ1-5, the V gene TRBV21-1. TRBV21-1 is flagged as a pseudogene. This CDR3 is built from 16 residues. The DNA of the CDR3 is TGTGCCAGCAGCCTACGGGCAGGCTATAGCAATCAGCCCCAGCATTTT. It codes for CASSLRAGYSNQPQHF.

This clone was seen once. The chain links TRBV7-2 to TRBJ2-7; no firm D call. V lost 1 base and J lost 3, with 16 bases in between. This CDR3 spans 16 amino acids. CDR1 SGHTA and CDR2 FQGNSA come from the germline V gene. CDR3 sequence: CASSLVIGRQVYEQYF. CDR3 coding DNA: TGTGCCAGCAGCTTAGTGATTGGACGCCAGGTCTACGAGCAGTACTTC.

The chain is built from TRBV7-9 and TRBJ1-4; no firm D call. V lost 1 base and J lost 7, with 13 bases in between. CDR3 length: 15 residues. Germline CDR1 and CDR2: SEHNR and FQNEAQ (reference sequence). The CDR3 DNA reads TGTGCCAGCAGCTTAGTGACTCCTATGACTGAAAAACTGTTTTTT. Amino acids: CASSLVTPMTEKLFF.